Included here is one T cell receptor (beta chain) sequence, with context. Method: immunoSEQ multiplex PCR; TCRdb's copy keeps in-frame clones and lacks some. Of under 75,000 clones listed, roughly 86% are singletons. The data derive from a study of blood T cell repertoires in COVID-19. Study overall: Italy, Spain and the United States were the sources of the convalescent and acute COVID-19 samples.

Trimming removed 4 bases at V and 8 bases at J, with 20 bases between. CDR3 length equals 15 residues. Germline CDR1 is MGHRA and CDR2 is YSYEKL. This receptor was obtained from a man aged 50 to 59 with active COVID-19. This chain links TRBV4-1 with TRBJ1-2; no clear D gene. The sample was peripheral blood. CDR3 nucleotide sequence: TGCGCCAGCAGCCTGAGGCTCACTGACTTGCGGGGCTACACCTTC. Residues: CASSLRLTDLRGYTF.